This is a list of T cell receptor beta chains from one sample in a study of a mutant IDH1 vaccine in newly diagnosed glioma. No antigen has been assigned to these receptors. Libraries were prepared by immunoSEQ multiplex PCR; TCRdb keeps only in-frame clonotypes and omits some of them. The sample includes tens of thousands of clones, roughly nine tenths of them seen just once. The sample consisted of PBMCs, taken from a glioma patient whose treatment included an IDH1 peptide vaccine. All receptors derive from a man aged 40-55 years with glioma. CDR3s include the opening cysteine and the closing phenylalanine or tryptophan. The D gene is left open where the match is weak. The size entry is marked missing in some rows and otherwise reads once, few, many or a size class.

CDR3 DNA,CDR3 protein,V gene,D gene,clone size,J gene
TGTGCCAGCAGCGTAGCTTTGAGGGGCGTGAATGAGCAGTTCTTC,CASSVALRGVNEQFF,TRBV9,.,few,TRBJ2-1
TGTGCCAGCAGTTCACGGACTAAGCAGTTCTTC,CASSSRTKQFF,TRBV6-5,.,.,TRBJ2-1
TGTGCCAGTAGTCCCTGGAAGGGGGAGCTGAACACTGAAGCTTTCTTT,CASSPWKGELNTEAFF,TRBV19,.,.,TRBJ1-1
TGTGCCAGCAGCTTAGAACCGGGGGTCCGAGTCGCATACGAGCAGTACTTC,CASSLEPGVRVAYEQYF,TRBV7-2,.,.,TRBJ2-7
TGTGCCACCAGCAGTATAGGTTTTAGCACAGATACGCAGTATTTT,CATSSIGFSTDTQYF,TRBV15,.,once,TRBJ2-3
TGTGCCAGCAGCCAAGTGTGGGGCAGCGGGAGCTCCTACGAGCAGTACTTC,CASSQVWGSGSSYEQYF,TRBV14,TRBD2,.,TRBJ2-7
TGTGCCAGCAGCCACTCGGACAGGGTAGATCAGCCCCAGCATTTT,CASSHSDRVDQPQHF,TRBV4-2,TRBD1,.,TRBJ1-5
TGTGCCAGCAGCCTTTCGGGACTAGCGGAAAAAGAGACCCAGTACTTC,CASSLSGLAEKETQYF,TRBV7-2,TRBD2,.,TRBJ2-5
TGTGCCAGCAGCTCTTACTTGGGATCACGCGGGGAGCTGTTTTTT,CASSSYLGSRGELFF,TRBV7-8,.,.,TRBJ2-2
TGTGCCAGCAGTTTCGGACAGGGGGTAGGAGTGCCAGATACGCAGTATTTT,CASSFGQGVGVPDTQYF,TRBV28,TRBD1,.,TRBJ2-3
TGTGCCAGCAGCCTAATGGGACTAGCGGGAAGAGAGACCCAGTACTTC,CASSLMGLAGRETQYF,TRBV7-9,TRBD2,.,TRBJ2-5
TGCGCCAGCAGCTCGACGATCACTGGGGCCAACGTCCTGACTTTC,CASSSTITGANVLTF,TRBV5-1,.,.,TRBJ2-6
TGTGCCAGCAGGACCTCATACGAGCAGTACTTC,CASRTSYEQYF,TRBV2,.,.,TRBJ2-7
TGTGCCAGCAGCTCCTACGCCCTAGATGAGCAGTTCTTC,CASSSYALDEQFF,TRBV14,.,.,TRBJ2-1
TGCGCCAGCAGGACACTATCCTACGAGCAGTACTTC,CASRTLSYEQYF,TRBV10-2,.,.,TRBJ2-7
TGTGCCAGCAGCGGAACAGGGGATGGGGAGACCCAGTACTTC,CASSGTGDGETQYF,TRBV5-6,TRBD1,.,TRBJ2-5
TGTGCCAGCAGCGAGGAGGGGGGGATCAATCAGCCCCAGCATTTT,CASSEEGGINQPQHF,TRBV11-2,.,few,TRBJ1-5
TGTGCCAGTAGTAGTGTACAGGGCAATGAGCAGTTCTTC,CASSSVQGNEQFF,TRBV19,.,.,TRBJ2-1
TGTGCCAGCAGTCCGGGACGGCCCTTGACCGGGGAGCTGTTTTTT,CASSPGRPLTGELFF,TRBV9,.,.,TRBJ2-2
TGTGCCAGCAGCTCTGGACAGCCGGGGACGACTGAAGCTTTCTTT,CASSSGQPGTTEAFF,TRBV7-3,.,.,TRBJ1-1
TGCGCCAGCAGCCGAGGGGGGACTAATGAAAAACTGTTTTTT,CASSRGGTNEKLFF,TRBV4-1,.,.,TRBJ1-4
TGTGCCAGCAGCTCCTGGACTAGCGGAAACTACGAGCAGTACTTC,CASSSWTSGNYEQYF,TRBV5-6,TRBD2,.,TRBJ2-7
TGTGCCAGCAGCGGTCGGGGGCAAGAGACCCAGTACTTC,CASSGRGQETQYF,TRBV9,.,.,TRBJ2-5
TGTGCCAGCAGCTTGAGATACTACGAGCAGTACTTC,CASSLRYYEQYF,TRBV13,.,.,TRBJ2-7
TGTGCCATCCGAAGAAGGGGCGCGTCTGAAGCTTTCTTT,CAIRRRGASEAFF,TRBV6-1,.,.,TRBJ1-1
TGCAGCGTTCGGACAGCTTCTCATCCCTACGAGCAGTACTTC,CSVRTASHPYEQYF,TRBV29-1,.,.,TRBJ2-7